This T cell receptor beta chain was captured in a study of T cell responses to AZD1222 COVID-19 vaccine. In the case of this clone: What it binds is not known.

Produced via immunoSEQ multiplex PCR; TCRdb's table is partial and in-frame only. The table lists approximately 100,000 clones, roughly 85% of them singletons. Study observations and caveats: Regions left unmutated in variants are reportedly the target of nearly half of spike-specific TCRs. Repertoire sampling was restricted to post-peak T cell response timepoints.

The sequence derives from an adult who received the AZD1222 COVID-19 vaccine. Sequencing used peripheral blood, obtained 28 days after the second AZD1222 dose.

This chain's CDR3 is CASSSSGNPYNEQFF. DNA of the CDR3: TGTGCCAGCAGTAGCAGCGGGAACCCCTACAATGAGCAGTTCTTC. The V and J genes are TRBV6-5 and TRBJ2-1, with 7 bases lining up with TRBD2. The CDR3 has 15 residues. V gave up 5 bases and J gave up 2 bases; unmatched junction bases: 6. Germline V gives CDR1 MNHEY, CDR2 SVGAGI.